These T cell receptor beta chains were read from a single sample in a study of T cells after yellow fever vaccination. TCRdb fed the 5' RACE reads into MiXCR, producing one record per CDR3 protein. There are just under 600,000 distinct CDR3 sequences in the sample; about 13% occur only once, and over 11% lies in the top ten. Sequenced material: PBMCs, taken on the day of the yellow fever booster vaccination. These receptor sequences come from a man aged 25-45 years who received the YFV17D yellow fever vaccine. The CDR3 runs from the conserved cysteine through the conserved F or W. Fields, in order: V gene, D gene, J gene, clone size, CDR3 DNA, CDR3 protein. D genes are given only for firm matches. Only part of the rows carry a size: once, few, many, or a class if the clone is expanded.

TRBV5-8	-	TRBJ2-7	few	TGTGCCAGCAGCTTCGCCGGGACCGCAGCCTACGAGCAGTACTTC	CASSFAGTAAYEQYF
TRBV9	-	TRBJ2-2	few	TGTGCCAGCAGAGCTGGCAGAACAAACACCGGGGAGCTGTTTTTT	CASRAGRTNTGELFF
TRBV20-1	-	TRBJ2-2	-	TGCAGTGCTAGCACTGCCACCGGGGAGCTGTTTTTT	CSASTATGELFF
TRBV20-1	-	TRBJ2-1	-	TGCAGTGCTGGGGCCTTGGGGTCTTGGCAGTTCTTC	CSAGALGSWQFF
TRBV6-5	-	TRBJ2-3	-	TGTGCCAGCAGTTACATAACCGGGGGCACAGATACGCAGTATTTT	CASSYITGGTDTQYF
TRBV11-2	TRBD1	TRBJ2-2	-	TGTGCCAGCAGCTTAGATTGGACAGGAGGCACCGGGGAGCTGTTTTTT	CASSLDWTGGTGELFF
TRBV9	TRBD1	TRBJ1-1	-	TGTGCCAGCAGCCCAAGCCCAGGGACAGCCACTGAAGCTTTCTTT	CASSPSPGTATEAFF
TRBV6-5	TRBD2	TRBJ2-1	few	TGTGCCAGCAGTTATCGACTCCCTACCGGGACTAGCGTATACAATGAGCAGTTCTTC	CASSYRLPTGTSVYNEQFF
TRBV27	TRBD2	TRBJ2-4	-	TGTGCCAGCAGGGGCGGGGGGGTCATTCAGTACTTC	CASRGGGVIQYF
TRBV9	-	TRBJ1-3	few	TGTGCCAGCAGCGACCAGGGTTCTGGAAACACCATATATTTT	CASSDQGSGNTIYF
TRBV23-1	TRBD1	TRBJ1-5	-	TGCGCCAGCAGTCCAGGACAGGGTAGACAGCCCCAGCATTTT	CASSPGQGRQPQHF
TRBV4-3	TRBD2	TRBJ2-2	-	TGCGCCAGCAGTGGAGCGGGAGTAGGGACCGGGGAGCTGTTTTTT	CASSGAGVGTGELFF
TRBV20-1	TRBD2	TRBJ2-1	-	TGCTGTGCTAGAGAGCTTAGCGGGAGGGTTTACAATGAGCAGTTCTTC	CCARELSGRVYNEQFF
TRBV5-1	TRBD1	TRBJ1-6	many	TGCGCCAGCAGCCAAGAGGGACAGGGGAGGAATTCACCCCTCCACTTT	CASSQEGQGRNSPLHF
TRBV12-3/TRBV12-4	-	TRBJ2-1	few	TGTGCCAGCAGTTTAGTGGCAATACAGGGACCCTACAATGAGCAGTTCTTC	CASSLVAIQGPYNEQFF
TRBV9	-	TRBJ2-7	many	TGTGCCAGCAGCGTAGGACAGAACGAGCAGTACTTC	CASSVGQNEQYF
TRBV6-1	-	TRBJ2-7	few	TGTGCCAGCAGTGAGGGGCTTGGGGGCTCCTACGAGCAGTACTTC	CASSEGLGGSYEQYF
TRBV15	TRBD2	TRBJ2-5	few	TGTGCCACCAGACTAGCGGAAGAGACCCAGTACTTC	CATRLAEETQYF
TRBV4-3	-	TRBJ2-2	-	TGCGCCAGCAGCCAAGGGGCCGAGACCGGGGAGCTGTTTTTT	CASSQGAETGELFF
TRBV18	TRBD2	TRBJ2-1	-	TGTGCCAGCTCACCAAAAGCGGGAGTGAGAAACAATGAGCAGTTCTTC	CASSPKAGVRNNEQFF
TRBV7-9	TRBD1	TRBJ2-7	-	TGTGCCAGCAGCTTAACAGGGGCAGGAGACGAGCAGTACTTC	CASSLTGAGDEQYF
TRBV19	-	TRBJ2-2	few	TGTGCCAGTAAGGAGATTTCGAACACCGGGGAGCTGTTTTTT	CASKEISNTGELFF
TRBV20-1	TRBD2	TRBJ2-3	few	TGCAGTGCTATCGCTAGCGGGAGAACAGATACGCAGTATTTT	CSAIASGRTDTQYF
TRBV20-1	TRBD2	TRBJ2-3	-	TGCAGTGCTAGAGAACTAGCGGTCCGGGATACGCAGTATTTT	CSARELAVRDTQYF
TRBV29-1	TRBD2	TRBJ2-7	-	TGCAGCGTTGAAGATCGTACTAGCGGGAGGTACGAGCAGTACTTC	CSVEDRTSGRYEQYF
TRBV6-1	-	TRBJ1-3	few	TGTGCCAGCACCTCGACCGGGGCAAATTCTGGAAACACCATATATTTT	CASTSTGANSGNTIYF
TRBV6-5	-	TRBJ1-1	few	TGTGCCAGCAGTTACGGGCCCGTCACTGAAGCTTTCTTT	CASSYGPVTEAFF
TRBV20-1	TRBD2	TRBJ2-7	few	TGCAGTGCTAGCCCTAGCGGGAAGGGCAACGAGCAGTACTTC	CSASPSGKGNEQYF
TRBV7-9	-	TRBJ2-3	few	TGTGCCAGCAGCTGGGTCCCCACAGATACGCAGTATTTT	CASSWVPTDTQYF
TRBV28	TRBD2	TRBJ2-1	-	TGTGCCAGCAGTTTATGCTGGACTAGCGGGGGAGGTTGGGGGTTCTTC	CASSLCWTSGGGWGFF
TRBV7-2	-	TRBJ2-1	-	TGTGCCAGCAGCTTAGCGCTGCGTAATGGCGATGAGCAGTTCTTC	CASSLALRNGDEQFF
TRBV5-1	-	TRBJ2-5	few	TGCGCCACCTCCCAAGAACCCCGGAGGGCAGAGACCCAGTACTTC	CATSQEPRRAETQYF
TRBV5-6	TRBD1	TRBJ2-1	few	TGTGCCAGCAGCTCGAAATCGGCCGGGACAGTTAGTAACAATGAGCAGTTCTTC	CASSSKSAGTVSNNEQFF
TRBV7-8	TRBD2	TRBJ2-1	-	TGTGCCAGCAGCTTACCGGGAGGGAGGGAGCAGTTCTTC	CASSLPGGREQFF
TRBV7-2	TRBD2	TRBJ2-7	few	TGTGCCAGCAGCCGAGTAGCGGGAACCACCTACGAGCAGTACTTC	CASSRVAGTTYEQYF
TRBV6-1	-	TRBJ2-5	-	TGTGCCAGCATCGAACAGGGGAGGGGGGGAGAGACCCAGTACTTC	CASIEQGRGGETQYF
TRBV5-5	-	TRBJ2-7	few	TGTGCCAGCAGCTTGGCCGTGGGGCGCGAGCAGTACTTC	CASSLAVGREQYF
TRBV15	TRBD2	TRBJ2-3	-	TGTGCCACCAGCAGCCCAGTTGGACTAGCGGGGCAAGATACGCAGTATTTT	CATSSPVGLAGQDTQYF
TRBV7-2	TRBD2	TRBJ2-5	many	TGTGCCAGCAGCTTAGCTCCCAGACTAGCGGGAATGGCAGAGACCCAGTACTTC	CASSLAPRLAGMAETQYF
TRBV24-1	-	TRBJ2-5	-	TGTGCCACCAGTGCCCACGGGGGCCGAGAGACCCAGTACTTC	CATSAHGGRETQYF
TRBV10-3	TRBD1	TRBJ2-7	few	TGTGCCAACACCCCGGGACAGGGGATCGAGCAGTACTTC	CANTPGQGIEQYF
TRBV19	-	TRBJ2-2	few	TGTGCCAGTTTCAAAAGAGCTGCTGGGGAGCTGTTTTTT	CASFKRAAGELFF
TRBV7-2	TRBD1	TRBJ2-3	many	TGTGCCAGCAGCTTAGGAGGGGGCACACTACTGGGGGATACGCAGTATTTT	CASSLGGGTLLGDTQYF
TRBV7-2	-	TRBJ2-3	few	TGTGCCAGCAGCCGGACAGTTACGCTCCTCACGCAGTATTTT	CASSRTVTLLTQYF
TRBV12-3/TRBV12-4	TRBD1	TRBJ1-1	-	TGTGCCAGCAGTCCCAAGACAGGGTTGAACACTGAAGCTTTCTTT	CASSPKTGLNTEAFF
TRBV2	-	TRBJ2-2	-	TGTGCCAGCATGGAGGGGACGAGTCTCACCGGGGAGCTGTTTTTT	CASMEGTSLTGELFF
TRBV20-1	-	TRBJ2-5	few	TGCAGTGCTAAAACAGGGTCGAGAGAGACCCAGTACTTC	CSAKTGSRETQYF
TRBV7-2	-	TRBJ2-1	-	TGTGCCAGCAGCTGGCTGGGGGGACTCTACCAGACCAATGAGCAGTTCTTC	CASSWLGGLYQTNEQFF
TRBV5-1	-	TRBJ1-2	-	TGCGCCAGCAGCTTGGTCGGGCCAGGGGCCGGCTATGGCTACACCTTC	CASSLVGPGAGYGYTF
TRBV15	TRBD1	TRBJ2-6	few	TGTGCCACCAGCAGGATGACAGGGAGCTCTGGGGCCAACGTCCTGACTTTC	CATSRMTGSSGANVLTF
TRBV14	TRBD2	TRBJ2-7	-	TGTGCCAGCAGCCAACTGAGCGGGAGTTACGAGCAGTACTTC	CASSQLSGSYEQYF
TRBV27	-	TRBJ1-5	few	TGTGCCAGCAGTTTACCCCCGGGGGAGATAAAGCCGGATCAGCCCCAGCATTTT	CASSLPPGEIKPDQPQHF